The table lists the clone carrying this TCR beta chain with a count of one. The sample belongs to a study of blood T cells in healthy people across ages. CDR1 and CDR2 from the germline V gene are DFQATT and SNEGSKA (reference sequence). This CDR3 contains 13 residues. V lost 1 base to trimming and J lost 6 bases, with 12 bases between them. A second about 6 to 11 cycle PCR used barcoded and J-beta primers. TCRdb called the 5' RACE reads again in MiXCR, with one record for every CDR3 protein. The table records about 680,000 distinct CDR3 sequences, 49% of them present only once. The chain couples TRBV20-1 to TRBJ1-2; D ambiguous. Material: blood. This sequence originates from a woman between 55 and 75 years old in good health. The chain's CDR3 is CSARVVVLDGYTF. CDR3 nucleotide sequence: TGCAGTGCTAGAGTCGTGGTTTTGGATGGCTACACCTTC.